Below are 9 T cell receptor beta chains sequenced from a single sample in a study of CD8 T cells in Susac syndrome. Random hexamers primed reverse transcription of about 0.45 to 1 ug RNA. TCRdb fed the immunoSEQ multiplex PCR reads into MiXCR, producing one record per CDR3 protein. Here the sample spans approximately 220,000 distinct CDR3 sequences, 85% to 95% being singletons. The sequenced material came from CD4+ T cells from PBMCs. The receptors were sampled from a human donor with multiple sclerosis.

This clonotype has only a few counts. The rearrangement uses TRBV29-1 and TRBJ1-1, with D possibly matching TRBD1 (6 bases). CDR1 and CDR2 from the germline V gene are SQVTM and ANQGSEA. The CDR3 sequence is 13 residues long. V lost 5 bases to trimming and J lost 4 bases, with 14 bases between them. The CDR3 protein is CSVKVTGITEAFF. The CDR3 DNA is TGCAGCGTTAAAGTAACAGGGATCACTGAAGCTTTCTTT.

The chain combines TRBV20-1 with TRBJ1-1; perhaps TRBD1 as D (5 bases). The ends were cut back, 0 bases at V and 4 bases at J, with 18 bases in the middle. Germline CDR1 and CDR2: DFQATT and SNEGSKA (reference sequence). There are 16 residues in the CDR3. The CDR3 DNA reads as TGCAGTGCTAGAGACCACCGGACAAAGAGCGGCACTGAAGCTTTCTTT. This gives the protein CSARDHRTKSGTEAFF.

The genes are TRBV12-3 or TRBV12-4 and TRBJ2-3; TRBD2 is a possible D gene (6 bases). This CDR3 spans 14 amino acids. The germline V and J ends were trimmed by 5 bases and 4 bases, with 13 bases remaining between them. The CDR3 region is CASSLSAGPDTQYF. CDR3 sequence (DNA): TGTGCCAGCAGTCTATCAGCGGGTCCAGATACGCAGTATTTT.

The chain carries TRBV9 and TRBJ2-2, with D maybe TRBD1 (6 bases). The V end was cut by 3 bases, the J end by 0 bases, with 9 bases between. The CDR3 runs to 15 residues. In germline, CDR1 is SGDLS, CDR2 YYNGEE. CDR3 residues: CASSARGPNTGELFF. Written as DNA, the CDR3 is TGTGCCAGCAGCGCCAGGGGCCCGAACACCGGGGAGCTGTTTTTT.

The chain couples TRBV29-1 to TRBJ1-4; D not certain. V lost 4 bases to trimming and J lost 1 base, with 7 bases between them. Germline V lookup: CDR1 SQVTM, CDR2 ANQGSEA. This CDR3 region has 13 residues. CDR3 in amino acids: CSVVAETNEKLFF. The DNA for the CDR3 is TGCAGCGTTGTGGCGGAAACTAATGAAAAACTGTTTTTT.

The rearrangement uses TRBV5-1 and TRBJ1-1; 9 bases align to TRBD1. This CDR3 comprises 15 residues. Germline V lookup: CDR1 SGHRS, CDR2 YFSETQ. Trimming cost V 4 bases and J 4 bases; bases outside gene matches: 8. The DNA for the CDR3 is TGCGCCAGCAGCCTCCGGGACAGGGTAAGCACTGAAGCTTTCTTT. Its translation is CASSLRDRVSTEAFF.

In its sample, this clonotype was seen once. This chain connects TRBV7-8 to TRBJ1-1; no clear D. Germline CDR1 is SGHVS and CDR2 is FQNEAQ. The CDR3 is 13 residues long. V was clipped by 6 bases and J by 3 bases, with 11 bases between them. The CDR3 protein is CASSMSGDTEAFF. The CDR3 DNA sequence: TGTGCCAGCAGTATGAGTGGGGACACTGAAGCTTTCTTT.

The chain uses TRBV3-1 and TRBJ2-3, with a tentative D call TRBD2 (7 bases). CDR1 is LGHDT and CDR2 is YNNKEL in the germline V gene (reference sequence). The CDR3 runs 15 residues. V gave up 1 base and J gave up 4 bases, with 12 bases separating them. CDR3 sequence reads: CASSQVTGGADTQYF. In DNA form, the CDR3 reads TGTGCCAGCAGCCAAGTAACGGGGGGCGCAGATACGCAGTATTTT.

The count of this clonotype is one. This chain connects TRBV7-9 to TRBJ2-7; the match to TRBD1 covers 9 bases. Trimming cost V 5 bases and J 4 bases; bases outside gene matches: 6. The CDR3 consists of 14 residues. From germline, CDR1 is SEHNR and CDR2 FQNEAQ (reference sequence). CDR3 sequence reads: CASSLTGGVYEQYF. CDR3 coding DNA: TGTGCCAGCAGCCTGACAGGGGGAGTTTACGAGCAGTACTTC. Full variable domain (remainder filled in from reference TRBV7-9 and TRBJ2-7): DTGVSQNPRHKITKRGQNVTFRCDPISEHNRLYWYRQTLGQGPEFLTYFQNEAQLEKSRLLSDRFSAERPKGSFSTLEIQRTEQGDSAMYLCASSLTGGVYEQYFGPGTRLTVT.